The T cell receptor beta chain described here comes from a study of shared clonotypes between healthy human individuals. CD45RO-negative, CCR7-positively selected cells formed the naive CD8 fraction, excluding terminally differentiated effector memory CD45RA+ cells. In germline, CDR1 is MDHEN, CDR2 SYDVKM. The V and J ends lost 3 bases and 4 bases, in that order; junction bases with no gene match: 2. This CDR3 is 14 amino acids long. TCRdb's copy holds only in-frame clones and misses some; the assay was immunoSEQ multiplex PCR. Of around 600,000 clones in the sample, 95% were seen once. Sequenced sample: naive CD8+ T cells sorted from blood. The TCR sequence derives from a woman younger than 45 in good health. The rearrangement links TRBV28 to TRBJ2-1; 8 bases agree with TRBD2. As DNA, the CDR3 is TGTGCCAGCAGTTTCAGCGGGGGATACAATGAGCAGTTCTTC. Translation: CASSFSGGYNEQFF.